Following are 13 T cell receptor beta chains from one sample sequenced in a study of blood T cell repertoires in COVID-19 (dated by TCRdb to 2020 to 2021). Library preparation employed the immunoSEQ multiplex PCR assay. Held by TCRdb, this immuneACCESS table contains in-frame sequences only and omits some clones. Under half of the omission traces to an unresolved V gene where checked; the cause of the rest is unknown. The sample table holds 80,000 to 100,000 clones, of which around 88% were seen once. The ten largest clones add up to just over 2% of the sample. The sample was peripheral blood. The source of these receptors is a man aged 50-59 years with COVID-19, enrolled during active disease.

The rearrangement joins TRBV27 to TRBJ1-2; D not certain. CDR3 size: 13 residues. CDR1 MNHEY and CDR2 SMNVEV come from the germline V gene (reference sequence). V gave up 6 bases and J gave up 6 bases, with 14 bases separating them. The CDR3 here is CASSRNGLDGYTF. The CDR3 nucleotides read TGTGCCAGCAGCCGGAACGGGTTAGATGGCTACACCTTC.

This clone turned up a few times. This chain uses TRBV2 with TRBJ1-5, with 7 bases aligning to TRBD1. The CDR3 extends over 15 amino acids. Germline V gene sequence: CDR1 SNHLY, CDR2 FYNNEI. V gave up 2 bases and J gave up 1 base; unmatched junction bases: 2. This CDR3 reads CASSELQGSNQPQHF. The CDR3 bases are TGTGCCAGCAGTGAATTACAGGGGAGCAATCAGCCCCAGCATTTT. The full variable domain, rest sourced from reference TRBV2 and TRBJ1-5, is EPEVTQTPSHQVTQMGQEVILRCVPISNHLYFYWYRQILGQKVEFLVSFYNNEISEKSEIFDDQFSVERPDGSNFTLKIRSTKLEDSAMYFCASSELQGSNQPQHFGDGTRLSIL.

J is TRBJ2-3 and V is TRBV10-3, with D tentatively TRBD2 (6 bases). CDR1 and CDR2 (germline): ENHRY, SYGVKD. This CDR3 is 14 amino acids long. Trimming left V 11 bases short and J 2 bases short, with 17 bases between. The CDR3 coding sequence is TGTGCCTCACGGGCGGGGAGCCCCACAGATACGCAGTATTTT. This sequence encodes CASRAGSPTDTQYF.

This chain joins TRBV28 and TRBJ1-2; 7 bases are shared with TRBD1. Trimming removed 9 bases from V and 2 bases from J; junction bases left unmatched: 3. Per the germline V gene, CDR1 is MDHEN and CDR2 is SYDVKM. CDR3 length: 12 residues. The DNA of the CDR3 is TGTGCCAGTGGGGGACAGAACTATGGCTACACCTTC. This codes for CASGGQNYGYTF.

The CDR3 DNA sequence: TGTGCCAGCAGCCAAGCCCCCATTGCCAGTTCACCCCTCCACTTT. Residues: CASSQAPIASSPLHF. This chain links TRBV3-1 (or the pseudogene TRBV3-2) with TRBJ1-6; no reliable D call. Trimming shortened V by 1 base and J by 9 bases, and 13 bases separated the two germline ends. Germline CDR1 reads LGHDT; CDR2 reads YNNKEL (reference sequence). CDR3 length: 15 residues.

The V gene is TRBV7-2, the J gene TRBJ2-3; unclear D gene. Germline V gene sequence: CDR1 SGHTA, CDR2 FQGNSA. CDR3 length: 15 amino acids. Trimming took off 1 base at V and 2 bases at J, with 10 bases between the two ends. CDR3 bases: TGTGCCAGCAGCTTAGATGCAGGCAACACAGATACGCAGTATTTT. This codes for CASSLDAGNTDTQYF.

The rearrangement links TRBV19 to TRBJ2-7, with 7 bases fitting TRBD1. CDR1 is LNHDA and CDR2 is SQIVND in the germline V gene (reference sequence). V shed 4 bases, J shed 0 bases, and the junction held 18 bases outside the gene matches. This CDR3 comprises 19 residues. The CDR3 spells CASSKIKLTGPAPSYEQYF. The CDR3, as DNA: TGTGCCAGTAGTAAGATTAAACTGACAGGGCCTGCCCCCTCCTACGAGCAGTACTTC.

The rearrangement uses TRBV5-1 and TRBJ1-2, with TRBD1 matching 7 bases. The V segment lost 4 bases and the J segment 8 bases; nucleotides outside the gene matches: 14. This CDR3 is built from 15 residues. Looked up from germline, CDR1 is SGHRS and CDR2 is YFSETQ. The CDR3 nucleotides read TGCGCCAGCAGCCCCTACCAGAGACAGGGTCGGGGCTACACCTTC. Translating gives CASSPYQRQGRGYTF.

The CDR3 region is CASSQAPTPSYEQYF. The CDR3 DNA reads as TGTGCCAGCAGTCAGGCCCCAACACCTTCCTACGAGCAGTACTTC. The chain uses TRBV6-5 and TRBJ2-7, with no clear D. The germline V and J ends were trimmed by 5 bases and 1 base, with 15 bases remaining between them. CDR3 length equals 15 residues. CDR1 and CDR2 (germline): MNHEY, SVGAGI.

The chain is built from TRBV5-4 and TRBJ1-5; D unresolved. This CDR3 has 14 residues. Per the germline V gene, CDR1 is SGHNT and CDR2 is YYREEE (reference sequence). Trimming left V 2 bases short and J 4 bases short, with 10 bases between. CDR3 amino acids: CASSLGGPNQPQHF. The CDR3 region has the DNA TGTGCCAGCAGCTTAGGTGGGCCAAATCAGCCCCAGCATTTT.

The V and J genes are TRBV5-4 and TRBJ1-1; possibly TRBD1 for D (5 bases). The V gene's germline CDR1 is SGHNT and CDR2 YYREEE (reference sequence). This CDR3 spans 14 amino acids. Trimming took 4 bases from V and 3 from J, leaving 13 bases between them. The CDR3 DNA sequence: TGTGCCAGCAGCACCAGGGTTGGGGACACTGAAGCTTTCTTT. It codes for CASSTRVGDTEAFF.

The rearrangement uses TRBV3-1 (or the pseudogene TRBV3-2) and TRBJ2-7, with D perhaps matching TRBD1 (6 bases). The CDR3 is 13 residues long. CDR1 and CDR2 from the germline V gene are LGHDT and YNNKEL (reference sequence). V gave up 5 bases and J gave up 3 bases, with 11 bases separating them. The CDR3 loop reads CASSSDRNYEQYF. CDR3 nucleotides: TGTGCCAGCAGCAGCGACAGGAACTACGAGCAGTACTTC.

The chain carries TRBV7-6 and TRBJ2-2; 9 bases map to TRBD2. The J segment lost 6 bases and the V segment lost 3 bases, leaving 5 bases of the junction unmatched. The CDR3 totals 15 residues. From germline, CDR1 is SGHVS and CDR2 FNYEAQ. CDR3 sequence reads: CASSFRRGGPGELFF. CDR3 coding DNA: TGTGCCAGCAGCTTTCGGCGGGGGGGCCCCGGGGAGCTGTTTTTT.